These 26 T cell receptor beta chains were sequenced from one sample in a study of OX40 agonist ivuxolimab in advanced cancers. Measured with immunoSEQ multiplex PCR; TCRdb has only the in-frame clones, and not every one. Of about 83,000 clones listed, roughly 88% are singletons. Sequenced material: CD4+ or CD8+ T cells sorted from blood, taken in a trial of the OX40 agonist ivuxolimab. The receptors originated from an adult with an advanced solid tumor such as melanoma, head and neck, liver or kidney cancer.

The J gene is TRBJ2-5, the V gene TRBV6-5; 11 positions match TRBD2. Germline V CDR1 and CDR2: MNHEY, SVGAGI. The CDR3 extends over 15 amino acids. Unmatched junction bases numbered 7, after V lost 6 bases and J lost 4 bases. The CDR3 DNA reads TGTGCCAGCAGACTAGCGGGGGCGCGCGGAGAGACCCAGTACTTC. It translates to CASRLAGARGETQYF.

The V call is TRBV5-6, the J call TRBJ1-5; D remains unclear. The CDR3 spans 17 residues. V lost 3 bases, J lost 2 bases, and 18 bases lay in between. The germline CDR1 and CDR2 sequences are SGHDT and YYEEEE. The CDR3 DNA sequence: TGTGCCAGCAGCTCGAACTTCCGGGGAAGGGGCAATCAGCCCCAGCATTTT. This codes for CASSSNFRGRGNQPQHF. Looking up the rest from reference TRBV5-6 and TRBJ1-5 gives the full variable domain: DAGVTQSPTHLIKTRGQQVTLRCSPKSGHDTVSWYQQALGQGPQFIFQYYEEEERQRGNFPDRFSGHQFPNYSSELNVNALLLGDSALYLCASSSNFRGRGNQPQHFGDGTRLSIL.

This rearrangement joins TRBV9 to TRBJ2-1; 13 nucleotides align to TRBD2. The V and J ends lost 0 bases and 9 bases, in that order; junction bases with no gene match: 3. The CDR3 is made up of 15 amino acids. Germline V CDR1 and CDR2: SGDLS, YYNGEE. CDR3 nucleotides: TGTGCCAGCAGCGTAGGGACTAGCGGGAGAGGTGAGCAGTTCTTC. Protein product: CASSVGTSGRGEQFF.

The rearrangement links TRBV2 to TRBJ2-7; weak D call: TRBD1 (6 bases). V was trimmed by 2 bases and J by 5 bases, leaving 13 bases between them. This CDR3 is built from 14 residues. Germline lookup yields CDR1 SNHLY and CDR2 FYNNEI. The CDR3 sequence is CASSELDSLHEQYF. The CDR3 coding sequence is TGTGCCAGCAGTGAACTGGACAGCCTCCACGAGCAGTACTTC.

This rearrangement joins TRBV5-4 to TRBJ1-4; 7 bases are shared with TRBD1. The CDR3 length is 14 residues. J lost 7 bases, V lost 8 bases, and 11 bases had no gene match. Germline V lookup: CDR1 SGHNT, CDR2 YYREEE (reference sequence). In DNA, the CDR3 is TGTGCCAGTACCGAGGGACAGCGCTCTGAAAAACTGTTTTTT. It encodes CASTEGQRSEKLFF.

The chain has TRBV19 and TRBJ1-4; TRBD1 matches 11 bases. Germline CDR1 reads LNHDA; CDR2 reads SQIVND (reference sequence). The CDR3 length is 17 residues. J lost 0 bases, V lost 4 bases, and 4 bases had no gene match. CDR3 loop: CASSTPGQGATNEKLFF. In nucleotides, the CDR3 is TGTGCCAGTAGTACACCGGGACAGGGGGCAACTAATGAAAAACTGTTTTTT.

J is TRBJ2-1 and V is TRBV10-2; no clear D. The CDR3 length is 15 residues. CDR1 WSHSY and CDR2 SAAADI come from the germline V gene. Trimming shortened V by 3 bases and J by 5 bases, and 14 bases separated the two germline ends. In DNA form, the CDR3 reads TGCGCCAGCAGTGATCCAGGTCCCCCCGACAATGAGCAGTTCTTC. This translates into CASSDPGPPDNEQFF.

The genes are TRBV30 and TRBJ1-2; D is ambiguous. V lost 5 bases and J lost 6, with 10 bases in between. CDR3 size: 11 residues. Germline CDR1 GTSNPN, CDR2 SVGIG (reference sequence). The CDR3 nucleotides read TGTGCCTGGGGGGAATTTGATGGCTACACCTTC. Translated, it gives CAWGEFDGYTF. Full variable domain (remainder filled in from reference TRBV30 and TRBJ1-2): SQTIHQWPATLVQPVGSPLSLECTVEGTSNPNLYWYRQAAGRGLQLLFYSVGIGQISSEVPQNLSASRPQDRQFILSSKKLLLSDSGFYLCAWGEFDGYTFGSGTRLTVV.

J is TRBJ2-7 and V is TRBV6-5; the match to TRBD1 covers 11 bases. The CDR3 consists of 15 residues. The germline V gene encodes CDR1 MNHEY and CDR2 SVGAGI. Losses at the gene ends were 6 bases for V and 3 bases for J; bases not matched to a gene: 7. The CDR3 nucleotides are TGTGCCAGCAGGAAAAGGACAGGGGGCTTCTACGAGCAGTACTTC. This translates into CASRKRTGGFYEQYF.

The chain links TRBV29-1 to TRBJ1-5, with TRBD1 as a possible D gene (5 bases). The CDR3 sequence is 12 residues long. The V end lost 6 bases, the J end lost 2 bases, and 8 bases lay between the germline ends. Germline V gene lookup returns CDR1 SQVTM and CDR2 ANQGSEA. As DNA, the CDR3 is TGCAGCGTGACAGTGGGCAATCAGCCCCAGCATTTT. Encoded protein: CSVTVGNQPQHF.

The chain carries TRBV6-5 and TRBJ1-2, with TRBD1 identical over 9 bases. Trimming at V came to 5 bases and at J to 1 base, leaving 5 bases not matched to a gene. This CDR3 has 15 residues. Germline V gives CDR1 MNHEY, CDR2 SVGAGI. Written as DNA, the CDR3 is TGTGCCAGCAGTCGCAGACAGGGGGTTAACTATGGCTACACCTTC. Amino acid sequence: CASSRRQGVNYGYTF.

This chain joins TRBV5-5 and TRBJ1-4, with 12 bases aligning to TRBD1. This CDR3 is built from 16 residues. From germline, CDR1 is SGHKS and CDR2 YYEKEE (reference sequence). V shed 4 bases and J 8 bases; nucleotides not matched to a gene: 9. In DNA form, the CDR3 reads TGTGCCAGCAGCGAGGGACAGGGGGCGCGAAAAGAAAAACTGTTTTTT. Translating it yields CASSEGQGARKEKLFF.

The rearrangement links TRBV19 to TRBJ2-2; the match to TRBD2 covers 14 bases. Trimming at V came to 1 base and at J to 6 bases, leaving 4 bases not matched to a gene. CDR3 length equals 17 residues. Germline CDR1 is LNHDA and CDR2 is SQIVND (reference sequence). CDR3: CASSIVGTSGRSGELFF. CDR3 sequence (DNA): TGTGCCAGTAGTATAGTGGGGACTAGCGGGAGATCCGGGGAGCTGTTTTTT.

The CDR3 nucleotides read TGTGCCAGTAGTATATGGGGAGATCAGCCCCAGCATTTT. This codes for CASSIWGDQPQHF. V and J are TRBV19 and TRBJ1-5; D is uncertain. Germline CDR1 and CDR2: LNHDA and SQIVND (reference sequence). The CDR3 has 13 residues. V shed 2 bases and J shed 5 bases, with 7 bases lying between them.

The chain links TRBV25-1 to TRBJ2-5; the D is unclear. In germline, CDR1 is MGHDK, CDR2 SYGVNS. With 5 bases removed from V and 2 bases from J, the gap between germline ends came to 12 bases. The CDR3 is made up of 14 amino acids. DNA for the CDR3: TGTGCCAGCAGTCGGGCTGGGTGGCAAGAGACCCAGTACTTC. Translating gives CASSRAGWQETQYF.

This clone was seen only once. CDR3 DNA: TGTGCCAGCAGCGTAGACTGGGGAGGAGAGACCCAGTACTTC. Its translation: CASSVDWGGETQYF. The chain combines TRBV9 with TRBJ2-5; D may be TRBD2 (6 bases). The V end lost 0 bases, the J end lost 4 bases, and 10 bases lay between the germline ends. This CDR3 contains 14 residues. The germline gives CDR1 SGDLS, CDR2 YYNGEE.

The V and J genes are TRBV5-6 and TRBJ2-6; D tentatively fits TRBD1 or TRBD2 (5 bases each). The CDR3 runs to 16 residues. Trimming cost V 1 base and J 0 bases, with 8 bases left between them. CDR1 is SGHDT, CDR2 YYEEEE, per germline. CDR3 sequence (DNA): TGTGCCAGCAGCTTGTGGGGGAACTCTGGGGCCAACGTCCTGACTTTC. Encoded protein: CASSLWGNSGANVLTF.

V and J are TRBV19 and TRBJ1-3, with D possibly TRBD1 on 6 matching bases. Germline V lookup: CDR1 LNHDA, CDR2 SQIVND (reference sequence). The CDR3 length is 15 residues. V dropped 3 bases and J dropped 3 bases, with 12 bases sitting between them. CDR3 coding DNA: TGTGCCAGTAGTATCCGGGGGGCGGATGGAAACACCATATATTTT. Its translation: CASSIRGADGNTIYF. Full variable domain (outside the CDR3, taken from reference TRBV19 and TRBJ1-3): DGGITQSPKYLFRKEGQNVTLSCEQNLNHDAMYWYRQDPGQGLRLIYYSQIVNDFQKGDIAEGYSVSREKKESFPLTVTSAQKNPTAFYLCASSIRGADGNTIYFGEGSWLTVV.

The chain has TRBV12-5 and TRBJ1-3; D perhaps matches TRBD1 (5 bases). This CDR3 contains 15 residues. The germline V gene has CDR1 LGHNT and CDR2 FRNRAP. Trimming took 5 bases from V and 0 from J, leaving 11 bases between them. The DNA of the CDR3 is TGTGCTAGTGGTCGGGACCCTAGCTCTGGAAACACCATATATTTT. Amino acid sequence: CASGRDPSSGNTIYF. Combining the CDR3 with reference TRBV12-5 and TRBJ1-3 gives the whole variable domain DARVTQTPRHKVTEMGQEVTMRCQPILGHNTVFWYRQTMMQGLELLAYFRNRAPLDDSGMPKDRFSAEMPDATLATLKIQPSEPRDSAVYFCASGRDPSSGNTIYFGEGSWLTVV.

This clone has just a few counts. The DNA of the CDR3 is TGTGCCAGCATGACCCTCGGAGGGAATGAAAAACTGTTTTTT. It specifies CASMTLGGNEKLFF. This chain joins TRBV6-1 and TRBJ1-4; D not certain. This CDR3 is built from 14 residues. From germline, CDR1 is MNHNS and CDR2 SASEGT. V lost 7 bases, J lost 5 bases, and 14 bases lay in between.

Here the CDR3 DNA reads TGTGCCTGGAGTCGTCCGCGGGGGCAGGACAATGAGCAGTTCTTC. Protein product: CAWSRPRGQDNEQFF. The chain carries TRBV30 and TRBJ2-1; tentatively, D is TRBD2 (7 bases). Trimming cost V 2 bases and J 5 bases, with 16 bases left between them. Germline CDR1 and CDR2: GTSNPN and SVGIG (reference sequence). This CDR3 has 15 residues.

V is TRBV2 and J is TRBJ2-5; D not resolved. V lost 8 bases, J lost 2 bases, and 12 bases lay in between. Germline CDR1 and CDR2: SNHLY and FYNNEI. This CDR3 is 13 amino acids long. Here the CDR3 DNA reads TGTGCCAGCGGACGGCAGGTACAAGAGACCCAGTACTTC. Amino acid sequence: CASGRQVQETQYF.

A word on this clone: One junction end does not reproduce the germline sequence, and a read error may be involved. Other DNA sequences of this sample code for an identical CDR3. The genes are TRBV11-2 and TRBJ2-2; D perhaps matches TRBD2 (6 bases). Germline V gene lookup returns CDR1 SGHAT and CDR2 FQNNGV. CDR3 length equals 13 residues. For the CDR3, the DNA is TGTGCTAGCAGCGGGTGGTCAAGTGGGGAGCTGTTTTTT. Residues: CASSGWSSGELFF.

This chain links TRBV10-1 with TRBJ1-3; no definite D call. This CDR3 spans 14 amino acids. CDR1 is WNHNN, CDR2 SYGVQD, per germline (reference sequence). Trimming cost V 2 bases and J 4 bases, with 9 bases left between them. The CDR3 DNA sequence: TGCGCCAGCAGTGAGCATCCTCTGGGAAACACCATATATTTT. This encodes CASSEHPLGNTIYF.

The chain employs TRBV5-1 and TRBJ1-6, with 7 bases fitting TRBD1. Germline CDR1 is SGHRS and CDR2 is YFSETQ. The length of the CDR3 is 16 residues. V lost 2 bases and J lost 12; bases outside the gene matches: 14. The CDR3 DNA is TGCGCCAGCAGCTTACAGACCCTTGGACAGGCGCAACCCCTCCACTTT. It is translated as CASSLQTLGQAQPLHF.

The rearrangement uses TRBV30 and TRBJ1-6, with no clear D. CDR1 and CDR2 from the germline V gene are GTSNPN and SVGIG (reference sequence). V shed 0 bases and J shed 7 bases, with 7 bases lying between them. CDR3 size: 13 residues. CDR3 coding DNA: TGTGCCTGGAGTGTCTCAAAGAATTCACCCCTCCACTTT. It yields the protein CAWSVSKNSPLHF.